This passage covers 21 T cell receptor beta chains from one sample sequenced in a study of blood T cell repertoires in COVID-19. Profiling relied on immunoSEQ multiplex PCR, and the TCRdb table lists in-frame clones only, not all of them. The sample comprises 18,000 or so clones, approximately 85% of which are singletons, and less than 40% rests with the top ten. Specimen: peripheral blood. These TCRs come from a human donor with active COVID-19. The donor label of this sample is uncertain.

The rearrangement joins TRBV20-1 to TRBJ2-1, with D perhaps TRBD1 (5 bases). The CDR3 spans 11 residues. V lost 6 bases and J 6 bases, leaving 9 bases between the germline ends. The germline CDR1 and CDR2 sequences are DFQATT and SNEGSKA (reference sequence). CDR3 protein: CSAGRGNEQFF. DNA for the CDR3: TGCAGTGCCGGAAGGGGCAATGAGCAGTTCTTC.

CDR3 in amino acids: CASSLNAGNEQFF. The CDR3 DNA sequence: TGTGCCAGCAGCTTAAACGCGGGCAATGAGCAGTTCTTC. The chain has TRBV7-3 and TRBJ2-1, with a weak D call TRBD2 (5 bases). The germline V and J ends were trimmed by 1 base and 6 bases, with 7 bases remaining between them. In germline, CDR1 is SGHTA, CDR2 FQGTGA. This CDR3 is built from 13 residues.

The CDR3 sequence: CASSRGGGYTF. The DNA for the CDR3 is TGTGCCAGCTCACGGGGAGGGGGCTACACCTTC. The chain combines TRBV12-3 or TRBV12-4 with TRBJ1-2; D unclear. V was shortened by 8 bases and J by 8 bases, with 12 bases between the two germline ends. The CDR3 spans 11 residues.

The V gene is TRBV21-1, the J gene TRBJ2-5; the listed D gene, TRBD2, was not tested against the DNA. TRBV21-1 is deemed a pseudogene. The CDR3 totals 16 residues. CDR3 in DNA: TGTGCCAGCCAAGGACTAGCGGGGGCGTTTGGGAGGGCCCAGTACTTC. It yields the protein CASQGLAGAFGRAQYF.

The chain joins TRBV4-1 to TRBJ2-5; 14 bases line up with TRBD2. In germline, CDR1 is MGHRA, CDR2 YSYEKL. V was clipped by 4 bases and J by 2 bases; unmatched bases: 6. CDR3 length equals 17 residues. CDR3 sequence reads: CASSLTSGGAPQETQYF. CDR3 nucleotides: TGCGCCAGCAGCCTGACTAGCGGGGGGGCTCCGCAAGAGACCCAGTACTTC.

This clone was picked up one time. The gene calls are TRBV7-3 and TRBJ2-1; D is possibly TRBD2 (7 bases). With 5 bases removed from V and 7 bases from J, the gap between germline ends came to 15 bases. This CDR3 comprises 14 residues. Germline lookup yields CDR1 SGHTA and CDR2 FQGTGA. CDR3 residues: CASSQTGGKNEQFF. CDR3 nucleotide sequence: TGTGCCAGCAGCCAGACGGGGGGCAAGAATGAGCAGTTCTTC.

This chain joins TRBV20-1 and TRBJ2-5; D is unclear. CDR1 is DFQATT, CDR2 SNEGSKA, per germline (reference sequence). Trimming took 5 bases from V and 4 from J, leaving 8 bases between them. The CDR3 has 11 amino acids. The CDR3 spells CSALPRETQYF. CDR3 bases: TGCAGTGCTCTCCCCCGAGAGACCCAGTACTTC.

The chain couples TRBV10-1 to TRBJ2-5; unclear D gene. Germline V CDR1 and CDR2: WNHNN, SYGVQD (reference sequence). Trimming took off 5 bases at V and 5 bases at J, with 33 bases between the two ends. The CDR3 loop spans 20 amino acids. CDR3 DNA sequence: TGCGCCAGCAGTTCTTATGGCTGGTCCATCCCTCCTTTGATGTGGGAGACCCAGTACTTC. Translated: CASSSYGWSIPPLMWETQYF.

The chain has TRBV29-1 and TRBJ2-3, with a weak D call TRBD2 (6 bases). The germline CDR1 and CDR2 sequences are SQVTM and ANQGSEA. This CDR3 spans 14 amino acids. The CDR3 sequence is CTATWGGITDTQYF. The CDR3 region has the DNA TGCACCGCAACGTGGGGCGGGATAACAGATACGCAGTATTTT.

The genes are TRBV2 and TRBJ2-1; D unresolved. V dropped 5 bases and J dropped 8 bases, with 13 bases sitting between them. Germline CDR1 reads SNHLY; CDR2 reads FYNNEI. This CDR3 is built from 13 residues. The DNA of the CDR3 is TGTGCCAGCAGTCTCGAGGAGTGGGATGAGCAGTTCTTC. Translating it yields CASSLEEWDEQFF.

This sequence joins TRBV3-1 (or the pseudogene TRBV3-2) and TRBJ2-2; the match to TRBD2 covers 7 bases. Germline assignment: CDR1 LGHDT and CDR2 YNNKEL (reference sequence). CDR3 length: 16 amino acids. The V segment lost 1 base and the J segment 10 bases; nucleotides outside the gene matches: 12. CDR3 nucleotides: TGTGCCAGCAGCCAAGGCGAGCGGGGATACGAAGCGGAGCTGTTTTTT. Translation: CASSQGERGYEAELFF.

This clone came up once. The chain employs TRBV12-3 or TRBV12-4 and TRBJ1-1; D ambiguous. With 3 bases removed from V and 8 bases from J, the gap between germline ends came to 7 bases. This CDR3 region has 11 residues. The DNA of the CDR3 is TGTGCCAGCAGTTTGGAGAAGGAAGCTTTCTTT. It specifies CASSLEKEAFF.

In its sample, this clone was seen once. This chain links TRBV7-9 with TRBJ1-2; 9 bases are a match to TRBD1. CDR3 size: 15 residues. Germline CDR1 and CDR2: SEHNR and FQNEAQ (reference sequence). Trimming cost V 5 bases and J 4 bases; bases outside gene matches: 8. The CDR3 DNA follows: TGTGCCAGCAGCCCCTGGACAGGGGACTTCTATGGCTACACCTTC. Protein product: CASSPWTGDFYGYTF. The full variable domain, rest sourced from reference TRBV7-9 and TRBJ1-2, is DTGVSQNPRHKITKRGQNVTFRCDPISEHNRLYWYRQTLGQGPEFLTYFQNEAQLEKSRLLSDRFSAERPKGSFSTLEIQRTEQGDSAMYLCASSPWTGDFYGYTFGSGTRLTVV.

This clone showed up just once. The rearrangement uses TRBV6-5 and TRBJ1-2; maybe TRBD1 (5 bases). CDR1 and CDR2 (germline): MNHEY, SVGAGI. Trimming removed 2 bases from V and 2 bases from J, with 9 bases in between. The CDR3 extends over 14 amino acids. CDR3 amino acids: CASSYGRGNYGYTF. The CDR3 nucleotides read TGTGCCAGCAGTTACGGAAGGGGCAACTATGGCTACACCTTC.

This clone was counted a single time. This same CDR3 is encoded by further DNA sequences in the sample. The chain links TRBV5-6 to TRBJ2-5; no clear D gene. This CDR3 is 13 amino acids long. V was clipped by 2 bases and J by 0 bases, with 5 bases between them. Germline values: CDR1 SGHDT, CDR2 YYEEEE. CDR3 DNA: TGTGCCAGCAGCTTCAGATACCAAGAGACCCAGTACTTC. Translating gives CASSFRYQETQYF.

The chain combines TRBV7-3 with TRBJ1-4; tentative D call: TRBD1 (6 bases). Germline V gene data show CDR1 as SGHTA and CDR2 as FQGTGA. V lost 0 bases, J lost 3 bases, and 8 bases lay in between. This CDR3 has 15 residues. The CDR3 DNA sequence: TGTGCCAGCAGCTTAACGGGGGCAGCTAATGAAAAACTGTTTTTT. It yields the protein CASSLTGAANEKLFF.

The chain recombines TRBV6-1 with TRBJ2-3, with TRBD1 matching 11 bases. There are 16 residues in the CDR3. The V segment lost 3 bases and the J segment 3 bases; nucleotides outside the gene matches: 5. Per the germline V gene, CDR1 is MNHNS and CDR2 is SASEGT. The CDR3 DNA reads as TGTGCCAGCAGTGAGTTAGGGACAGGGGGAACAGATACGCAGTATTTT. Its protein product is CASSELGTGGTDTQYF.

In its sample, this clone was seen once. V gene TRBV29-1 combines with J gene TRBJ2-3; no firm D call. Germline-derived CDR1 and CDR2 are SQVTM and ANQGSEA. The CDR3 has 12 residues. V was shortened by 4 bases and J by 1 base, with 6 bases between the two germline ends. The CDR3 DNA reads as TGCAGCGTTGGACAAGGCACAGATACGCAGTATTTT. It is translated as CSVGQGTDTQYF.

The V gene is TRBV10-3, the J gene TRBJ2-5; 7 nucleotides align to TRBD2. Trimming cost V 4 bases and J 4 bases; bases outside gene matches: 6. The germline CDR1 and CDR2 sequences are ENHRY and SYGVKD. The CDR3 spans 14 residues. CDR3 protein: CAISGRTSPETQYF. The CDR3 nucleotides are TGTGCCATCAGTGGGAGGACTAGTCCAGAGACCCAGTACTTC.

The table lists this clone with a few counts. The chain couples TRBV7-2 to TRBJ2-7; unclear D gene. This CDR3 spans 13 amino acids. Trimming shortened V by 1 base and J by 2 bases, and 6 bases separated the two germline ends. Per the germline V gene, CDR1 is SGHTA and CDR2 is FQGNSA. This chain's CDR3 is CASSLVATYEQYF. CDR3 DNA sequence: TGTGCCAGCAGCTTAGTTGCGACCTACGAGCAGTACTTC.

The chain combines TRBV28 with TRBJ2-7; 14 nucleotides align to TRBD2. CDR3 length: 14 residues. CDR1 and CDR2 (germline): MDHEN, SYDVKM. J was trimmed by 6 bases and V by 7 bases; bases with no gene match: 5. This chain's CDR3 is CASTLTSGRAEQYF. The CDR3 DNA reads as TGTGCCAGCACCCTGACTAGCGGGAGGGCCGAGCAGTACTTC.